These 17 T cell receptor beta chains were all obtained from the same sample, sequenced in a study of early T cells in non-severe SARS-CoV-2 infection. TCRdb re-derived calls from the 5' RACE reads in MiXCR, one entry per CDR3 protein. The sample contains approximately 63,000 distinct CDR3 sequences, approximately 6.1% of which appear only once. This specimen consisted of whole blood, obtained at baseline. Source of these receptors: an adult who was a healthcare worker with PCR-confirmed SARS-CoV-2 infection or an uninfected control (not recorded which).

Many counts were recorded for this clonotype. CDR3 sequence reads: CASSAGTGGAEYF. CDR3 coding DNA: TGCGCCAGCAGCGCGGGGACAGGGGGCGCGGAGTACTTC. The chain is built from TRBV5-1 and TRBJ2-5; 12 nucleotides match TRBD1. Trimming cost V 4 bases and J 12 bases; bases outside gene matches: 7. This CDR3 region has 13 residues. Germline lookup yields CDR1 SGHRS and CDR2 YFSETQ.

With regard to this clonotype: One end of the junction does not line up with germline, which may come from a read error. The rearrangement joins TRBV6-2 or TRBV6-3 to TRBJ2-3; D may be TRBD2 (6 bases). The CDR3 extends over 12 amino acids. Germline V gene sequence: CDR1 MNHEY, CDR2 SVGEGT. The CDR3 DNA reads TGTGCCAGTAGCGGAGTCACAGATACGCAGTATTTC. It yields the protein CASSGVTDTQYF.

This clonotype showed up many times. The chain combines TRBV29-1 with TRBJ2-1; 13 bases are shared with TRBD2. Germline V lookup: CDR1 SQVTM, CDR2 ANQGSEA. Losses at the gene ends were 7 bases for V and 9 bases for J; bases not matched to a gene: 18. The CDR3 has 17 amino acids. In nucleotides, the CDR3 is TGCAGCGCCATAACAGGGTATGGACTAGCGGGAGAGATTGAGCAGTTCTTC. Translation gives CSAITGYGLAGEIEQFF.

This sequence joins TRBV3-1 and TRBJ1-1; no definite D call. Germline lookup yields CDR1 LGHDT and CDR2 YNNKEL (reference sequence). This CDR3 comprises 14 residues. V was cut by 0 bases and J by 0 bases, with 5 bases left in between. The CDR3 nucleotides read TGTGCCAGCAGCCAAGATTACATGAACACTGAAGCTTTCTTT. Protein sequence: CASSQDYMNTEAFF. Combining the CDR3 with reference TRBV3-1 and TRBJ1-1 gives the whole variable domain DTAVSQTPKYLVTQMGNDKSIKCEQNLGHDTMYWYKQDSKKFLKIMFSYNNKELIINETVPNRFSPKSPDKAHLNLHINSLELGDSAVYFCASSQDYMNTEAFFGQGTRLTVV.

This clonotype was picked up a small number of times. The rearrangement links TRBV3-1 to TRBJ1-1; D uncertain. V lost 1 base and J lost 5, with 8 bases in between. The germline gives CDR1 LGHDT, CDR2 YNNKEL (reference sequence). CDR3 length: 13 residues. This CDR3 reads CASSQGGRTEAFF. The CDR3 nucleotides read TGTGCCAGCAGCCAAGGTGGTCGTACTGAAGCTTTCTTT.

The sample holds many counts of this clonotype. The gene calls are TRBV7-8 and TRBJ2-7; TRBD2 matches at 9 bases. J was trimmed by 7 bases and V by 1 base; bases with no gene match: 8. The CDR3 loop spans 15 amino acids. Germline CDR1 SGHVS, CDR2 FQNEAQ. The CDR3 nucleotides read TGTGCCAGCAGCTTAGACGGCGGGAGGGCTAGGGAGCAGTACTTC. Translation: CASSLDGGRAREQYF. The whole variable domain, filled in from reference TRBV7-8 and TRBJ2-7, reads GAGVSQSPRYKVAKRGQDVALRCDPISGHVSLFWYQQALGQGPEFLTYFQNEAQLDKSGLPSDRFFAERPEGSVSTLKIQRTQQEDSAVYLCASSLDGGRAREQYFGPGTRLTVT.

This clonotype has ten or more counts. The chain couples TRBV27 to TRBJ2-1; 13 bases are shared with TRBD2. CDR1 is MNHEY and CDR2 is SMNVEV in the germline V gene (reference sequence). After removal of 5 bases from V and 2 bases from J, the junction contained 6 bases not matched to a gene. The CDR3 sequence is 17 residues long. CDR3 sequence (DNA): TGTGCCAGCAGTCCAAGAGGGACTAGCGGGACCTACAATGAGCAGTTCTTC. Its protein is CASSPRGTSGTYNEQFF.

The chain is built from TRBV27 and TRBJ2-7; D may be TRBD2 (5 bases). The CDR3 runs to 13 residues. Between the trimmed V and J ends, which lost 10 bases and 0 bases, there was a span of 13 bases. From germline, CDR1 is MNHEY and CDR2 SMNVEV (reference sequence). CDR3 nucleotides: TGTGCCACCGGAAGCGGCGGCTCCTACGAGCAGTACTTC. It specifies CATGSGGSYEQYF.

This clonotype appeared a few times. The chain carries TRBV21-1 and TRBJ1-2; the DNA was not compared with TRBD1, the D call given in the table. TRBV21-1 is flagged as a pseudogene. The CDR3 extends over 16 amino acids. In DNA, the CDR3 is TGTGCCAGCAGCAAAGAGGGATCGACAGGGGGTTATGGCTACACCTTC. Its translation: CASSKEGSTGGYGYTF.

This clonotype was seen a few times. DNA for the CDR3: TGTGCCAGCAGTTCGGTAGTCCCTGGGGCCAACGTCCTGACTTTC. This sequence encodes CASSSVVPGANVLTF. J is TRBJ2-6 and V is TRBV12-3 or TRBV12-4; D gene uncertain. CDR3 length: 15 amino acids. V shed 4 bases and J shed 2 bases, with 9 bases lying between them.

This clonotype was observed at least ten times. The rearrangement links TRBV4-2 to TRBJ2-1, with D hard to call. This CDR3 has 16 residues. Between the trimmed V and J ends, which lost 1 base and 0 bases, there was a span of 10 bases. CDR1 and CDR2 (germline): LGHNA, YNFKEQ. The CDR3 DNA reads TGTGCCAGCAGCCAAGTTAAATTGAGCTCCTACAATGAGCAGTTCTTC. Encoded protein: CASSQVKLSSYNEQFF.

A word on this clonotype: This may be a read error, as it is one base from a much larger clone. The chain joins TRBV19 to TRBJ2-5, with D perhaps given as TRBD1 or TRBD2 (5 bases each). The CDR3 covers 15 residues. The germline V and J ends were trimmed by 1 base and 7 bases, with 16 bases remaining between them. Germline CDR1 LNHDA, CDR2 SQIVND (reference sequence). The CDR3: CASSIGGALGGTQYF. In DNA form, the CDR3 reads TGTGCCAGTAGTATAGGAGGGGCGCTTGGAGGGACCCAGTACTTC.

This clonotype showed up many times. The rearrangement uses TRBV5-1 and TRBJ2-6; possibly TRBD1 for D (6 bases). The germline V gene encodes CDR1 SGHRS and CDR2 YFSETQ. The V gene lost 2 bases and the J gene lost 0 bases, with 6 bases spanning the gap. The CDR3 extends over 15 amino acids. The CDR3 loop is CASSFRGSGANVLTF. The DNA of the CDR3 is TGCGCCAGCAGCTTCAGGGGCTCTGGGGCCAACGTCCTGACTTTC. The complete variable domain, with remaining parts taken from reference TRBV5-1 and TRBJ2-6, reads KAGVTQTPRYLIKTRGQQVTLSCSPISGHRSVSWYQQTPGQGLQFLFEYFSETQRNKGNFPGRFSGRQFSNSRSEMNVSTLELGDSALYLCASSFRGSGANVLTFGAGSRLTVL.

This clonotype was counted many times. The V gene is TRBV7-3, the J gene TRBJ2-1; D is possibly TRBD1 (6 bases). The CDR3 is made up of 14 amino acids. V was clipped by 1 base and J by 4 bases, with 8 bases between them. Looked up from germline, CDR1 is SGHTA and CDR2 is FQGTGA. The CDR3 sequence is CASSLMGQYNEQFF. The CDR3 bases are TGTGCCAGCAGCTTAATGGGACAATACAATGAGCAGTTCTTC.

This clonotype was seen only a few times. The chain couples TRBV28 to TRBJ2-3; possibly TRBD2 for D (6 bases). Germline-derived CDR1 and CDR2 are MDHEN and SYDVKM. The germline V and J ends were trimmed by 3 bases and 2 bases, with 12 bases remaining between them. This CDR3 spans 15 amino acids. The CDR3: CASSFGRGYTDTQYF. In DNA, the CDR3 is TGTGCCAGCAGTTTCGGGCGGGGATACACAGATACGCAGTATTTT.

This clonotype was recorded at least ten times. The chain uses TRBV28 and TRBJ2-7, with D perhaps matching TRBD1 or TRBD2 (5 bases each). Germline V gives CDR1 MDHEN, CDR2 SYDVKM. The germline V and J ends were trimmed by 4 bases and 2 bases, with 18 bases remaining between them. The CDR3 has 16 residues. CDR3 nucleotide sequence: TGTGCCAGCAGTTACCCTTTTGGGACGGGCGCCTACGAGCAGTACTTC. Translating it yields CASSYPFGTGAYEQYF.

This clonotype was picked up many times. The chain couples TRBV24-1 to TRBJ1-2; weak D call: TRBD1 (5 bases). The CDR3 has 13 residues. Germline CDR1 and CDR2: KGHDR and SFDVKD. The ends were cut back, 3 bases at V and 6 bases at J, with 10 bases in the middle. The CDR3 DNA follows: TGTGCCACCAGTGATCCTGGGACGGATGGCTACACCTTC. Amino acid sequence: CATSDPGTDGYTF.